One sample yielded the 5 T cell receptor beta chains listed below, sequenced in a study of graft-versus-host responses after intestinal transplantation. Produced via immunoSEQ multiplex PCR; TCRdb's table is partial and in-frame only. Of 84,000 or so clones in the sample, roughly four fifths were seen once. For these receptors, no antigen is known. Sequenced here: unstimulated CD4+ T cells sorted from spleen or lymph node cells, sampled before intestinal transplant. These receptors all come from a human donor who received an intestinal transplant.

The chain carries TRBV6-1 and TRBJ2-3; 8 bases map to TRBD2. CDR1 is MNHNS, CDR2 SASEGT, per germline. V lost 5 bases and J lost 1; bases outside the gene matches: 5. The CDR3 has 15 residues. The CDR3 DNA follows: TGTGCCAGCAGTCGGAGCGGGGGACGCACAGATACGCAGTATTTT. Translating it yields CASSRSGGRTDTQYF.

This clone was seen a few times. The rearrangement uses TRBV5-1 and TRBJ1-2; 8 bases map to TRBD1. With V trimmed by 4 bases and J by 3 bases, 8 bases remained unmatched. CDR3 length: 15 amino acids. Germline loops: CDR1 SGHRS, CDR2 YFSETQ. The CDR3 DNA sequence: TGCGCCAGCAGCGCCGGACAGGGAGGAGACTATGGCTACACCTTC. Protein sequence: CASSAGQGGDYGYTF.

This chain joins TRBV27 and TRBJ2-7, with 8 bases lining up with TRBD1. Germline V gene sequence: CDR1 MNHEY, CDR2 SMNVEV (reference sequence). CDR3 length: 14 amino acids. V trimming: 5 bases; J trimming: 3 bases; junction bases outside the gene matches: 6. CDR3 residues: CASSPRTGSYEQYF. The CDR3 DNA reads TGTGCCAGCAGTCCCCGGACAGGGAGCTACGAGCAGTACTTC.

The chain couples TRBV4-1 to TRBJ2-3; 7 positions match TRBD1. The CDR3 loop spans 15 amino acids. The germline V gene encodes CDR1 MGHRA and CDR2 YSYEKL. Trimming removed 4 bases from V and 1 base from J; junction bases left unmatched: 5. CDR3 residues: CASSRLTGGTDTQYF. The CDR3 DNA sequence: TGCGCCAGCAGCCGGCTTACAGGGGGCACAGATACGCAGTATTTT.

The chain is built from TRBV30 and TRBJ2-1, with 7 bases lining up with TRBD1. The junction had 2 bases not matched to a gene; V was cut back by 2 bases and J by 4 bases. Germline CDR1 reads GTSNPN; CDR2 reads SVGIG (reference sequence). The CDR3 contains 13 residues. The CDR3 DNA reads TGTGCCTGGAGTAGGGGACAGTACAATGAGCAGTTCTTC. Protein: CAWSRGQYNEQFF. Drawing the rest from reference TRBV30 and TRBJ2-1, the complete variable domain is SQTIHQWPATLVQPVGSPLSLECTVEGTSNPNLYWYRQAAGRGLQLLFYSVGIGQISSEVPQNLSASRPQDRQFILSSKKLLLSDSGFYLCAWSRGQYNEQFFGPGTRLTVL.